This record covers a single T cell receptor (beta chain). What it binds is not known. This entry is derived from a study of cytomegalovirus exposure and HLA in healthy donors. The study's findings and limits: When a later analysis was performed, an Asian-associated ancestry cluster reportedly had fewer N-insertions than the roughly 640-donor mean. It was only CMV serostatus that was available as immune exposure information. The authors excluded some V segments, including TRBV6-2 and TRBV6-3, as indistinguishable.

A multiplex PCR was run with 60 Vbeta primers and 13 Jbeta primers. Sequencing was performed with immunoSEQ multiplex PCR; in TCRdb, only in-frame clones are kept and a portion is missing. The sample lists some 190,000 clones; roughly 73% were seen once. This CDR3 region has 15 residues. The V gene lost 0 bases and the J gene lost 1 base, with 11 bases spanning the gap. The sample comprised PBMCs. The sequence derives from a woman in her twenties or thirties in good health and CMV-seropositive. The chain links TRBV5-3 to TRBJ2-7; D possibly corresponds to TRBD1 (5 bases). TRBV5-3 is identified as an open reading frame with a role that is uncertain. The CDR3 DNA reads as TGTGCCAGAAGCTTGGCAGGGTTATATTCCTACGAGCAGTACTTC. Translated, it gives CARSLAGLYSYEQYF.